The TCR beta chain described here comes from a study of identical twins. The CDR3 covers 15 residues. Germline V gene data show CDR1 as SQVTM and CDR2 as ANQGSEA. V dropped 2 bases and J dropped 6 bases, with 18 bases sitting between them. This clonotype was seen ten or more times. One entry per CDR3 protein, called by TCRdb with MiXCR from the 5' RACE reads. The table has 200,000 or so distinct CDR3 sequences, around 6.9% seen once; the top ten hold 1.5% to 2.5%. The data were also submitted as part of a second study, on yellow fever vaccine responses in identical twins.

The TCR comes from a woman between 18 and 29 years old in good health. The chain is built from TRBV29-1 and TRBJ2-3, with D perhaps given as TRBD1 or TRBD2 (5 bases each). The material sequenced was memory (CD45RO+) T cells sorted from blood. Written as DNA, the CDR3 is TGCAGCGTTGAAACCGGGACCGCCAACCAGGATACGCAGTATTTT. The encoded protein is CSVETGTANQDTQYF.